The 29 T cell receptor beta chains in this list originate from one sample, sequenced in a study of blood T cell repertoires in COVID-19. Method: immunoSEQ multiplex PCR; TCRdb's copy keeps in-frame clones and lacks some. Of 50,000 or so clones listed, 75% to 85% were seen once; the top ten hold 7% to 7.5%. Sequences were obtained from peripheral blood. The receptors here all came from a man between 35 and 55 years old with acute or convalescent COVID-19.

The chain couples TRBV2 to TRBJ2-5; D is ambiguous. From germline, CDR1 is SNHLY and CDR2 FYNNEI. The CDR3 spans 15 residues. With 6 bases removed from V and 1 base from J, the gap between germline ends came to 15 bases. The chain's CDR3 is CASSDHTAVQETQYF. The CDR3 DNA follows: TGTGCCAGCAGCGATCATACAGCAGTCCAAGAGACCCAGTACTTC.

The chain joins TRBV2 to TRBJ1-2; TRBD1 matches 8 bases. CDR1 and CDR2 (germline): SNHLY, FYNNEI. This CDR3 has 14 amino acids. Trimming cost V 2 bases and J 6 bases; bases outside gene matches: 5. As DNA, the CDR3 is TGTGCCAGCAGTGAATACGGACAGGGTAATGGCTACACCTTC. Amino acids: CASSEYGQGNGYTF.

The CDR3 region has the DNA TGTGCCAGCTCACCACAGACAGAGAACACTGAAGCTTTCTTT. Protein: CASSPQTENTEAFF. The J gene is TRBJ1-1, the V gene TRBV18; D may be TRBD1 (5 bases). The CDR3 extends over 14 amino acids. Trimming shortened V by 1 base and J by 1 base, and 7 bases separated the two germline ends. The germline V gene encodes CDR1 KGHSH and CDR2 LQKENI.

The chain carries TRBV3-1 (or the pseudogene TRBV3-2) and TRBJ2-2, with D possibly being TRBD1 (6 bases). The CDR3 contains 16 residues. Per the germline V gene, CDR1 is LGHDT and CDR2 is YNNKEL (reference sequence). V was shortened by 4 bases and J by 0 bases, with 12 bases between the two germline ends. DNA of the CDR3: TGTGCCAGCAGCCCGGACAGTTTCGCGAACACCGGGGAGCTGTTTTTT. It translates to CASSPDSFANTGELFF.

The V gene is TRBV5-1, the J gene TRBJ2-7, with TRBD1 identical over 9 bases. CDR1 and CDR2 (germline): SGHRS, YFSETQ. This CDR3 has 15 amino acids. Losses at the gene ends were 4 bases for V and 3 bases for J; bases not matched to a gene: 8. CDR3: CASSRTGAPHYEQYF. The CDR3 bases are TGCGCCAGCAGCAGGACAGGGGCCCCCCACTACGAGCAGTACTTC.

The V call is TRBV5-1, the J call TRBJ2-7; 8 positions match TRBD2. V dropped 4 bases and J dropped 4; count of bases not matched to a gene: 16. The CDR3 spans 17 residues. Germline CDR1 is SGHRS and CDR2 is YFSETQ. CDR3 amino acids: CASSPAAGGGGTYEQYF. Written as DNA, the CDR3 is TGCGCCAGCAGCCCGGCTGCTGGTGGCGGGGGGACGTACGAGCAGTACTTC. Filled out from reference TRBV5-1 and TRBJ2-7, the complete variable domain reads KAGVTQTPRYLIKTRGQQVTLSCSPISGHRSVSWYQQTPGQGLQFLFEYFSETQRNKGNFPGRFSGRQFSNSRSEMNVSTLELGDSALYLCASSPAAGGGGTYEQYFGPGTRLTVT.

The rearrangement links TRBV6-6 to TRBJ2-7; possible D gene TRBD1, 5 bases. This CDR3 comprises 13 residues. CDR1 is MNHNY, CDR2 SVGAGI, per germline (reference sequence). V gave up 5 bases and J gave up 8 bases, with 16 bases separating them. The CDR3 region is CASSQDILTQQYF. CDR3 in DNA: TGTGCCAGCAGTCAGGACATCTTAACGCAGCAGTACTTC.

The V call is TRBV5-4, the J call TRBJ2-3; 9 positions match TRBD2. The V segment lost 2 bases and the J segment 4 bases; nucleotides outside the gene matches: 5. CDR3 length: 15 amino acids. CDR1 and CDR2 (germline): SGHNT, YYREEE (reference sequence). The CDR3 region is CASSFWRGGADTQYF. Here the CDR3 DNA reads TGTGCCAGCAGCTTTTGGCGGGGGGGGGCAGATACGCAGTATTTT. Drawing the rest from reference TRBV5-4 and TRBJ2-3, the complete variable domain is ETGVTQSPTHLIKTRGQQVTLRCSSQSGHNTVSWYQQALGQGPQFIFQYYREEENGRGNFPPRFSGLQFPNYSSELNVNALELDDSALYLCASSFWRGGADTQYFGPGTRLTVL.

This sequence joins TRBV15 and TRBJ1-2; D remains ambiguous. V was shortened by 1 base and J by 8 bases, with 14 bases between the two germline ends. CDR1 is LNHNV, CDR2 YYDKDF, per germline (reference sequence). The CDR3 has 14 amino acids. This CDR3 is CATSRGAMIEGYTF. CDR3 coding DNA: TGTGCCACCAGCAGAGGGGCTATGATTGAAGGCTACACCTTC.

The chain recombines TRBV18 with TRBJ1-6; 7 positions match TRBD1. The germline CDR1 and CDR2 sequences are KGHSH and LQKENI. Germline trimming cut 1 base from V and 6 bases from J; bases unmatched to any gene: 6. This CDR3 spans 16 amino acids. CDR3 residues: CASSPQAGTANSPLHF. CDR3 bases: TGTGCCAGCTCACCACAGGCCGGGACAGCTAATTCACCCCTCCACTTT.

This sequence joins TRBV7-3 and TRBJ2-3; D remains ambiguous. V was clipped by 5 bases and J by 4 bases, with 16 bases between them. This CDR3 contains 15 residues. Germline V gene lookup returns CDR1 SGHTA and CDR2 FQGTGA. CDR3 DNA sequence: TGTGCCAGCAGCCCCGCGCGAGGCCTTCCAGATACGCAGTATTTT. This translates into CASSPARGLPDTQYF. The whole variable domain, filled in from reference TRBV7-3 and TRBJ2-3, reads GAGVSQTPSNKVTEKGKYVELRCDPISGHTALYWYRQSLGQGPEFLIYFQGTGAADDSGLPNDRFFAVRPEGSVSTLKIQRTERGDSAVYLCASSPARGLPDTQYFGPGTRLTVL.

This sequence joins TRBV24-1 and TRBJ2-7; 10 positions agree with TRBD1. The CDR3 has 19 amino acids. The V segment lost 3 bases and the J segment 3 bases; nucleotides outside the gene matches: 16. Germline CDR1 is KGHDR and CDR2 is SFDVKD. CDR3 sequence reads: CATSDGWGQGSGGGYEQYF. The CDR3 bases are TGTGCCACCAGTGATGGCTGGGGACAGGGGTCCGGGGGTGGCTACGAGCAGTACTTC.

The rearrangement links TRBV10-3 to TRBJ2-7, with unresolved D. This CDR3 contains 11 residues. Germline V gene lookup returns CDR1 ENHRY and CDR2 SYGVKD. The V end lost 4 bases, the J end lost 2 bases, and 3 bases lay between the germline ends. Here the CDR3 DNA reads TGTGCCATCAGTGCTACCTACGAGCAGTACTTC. The encoded protein is CAISATYEQYF.

The J gene is TRBJ2-7, the V gene TRBV4-1; D is undetermined. Trimming removed 4 bases from V and 5 bases from J, with 18 bases in between. This CDR3 spans 15 amino acids. Germline CDR1 reads MGHRA; CDR2 reads YSYEKL. In DNA, the CDR3 is TGCGCCAGCAGCCTTAGACCGGCAGTGGGCGACGAGCAGTACTTC. Its translation is CASSLRPAVGDEQYF.

V is TRBV6-5 and J is TRBJ2-1, with TRBD2 matching 9 bases. J lost 6 bases, V lost 8 bases, and 8 bases had no gene match. CDR1 and CDR2 from the germline V gene are MNHEY and SVGAGI. CDR3 length: 14 residues. The CDR3 here is CASFPSGGSNEQFF. CDR3 DNA: TGTGCCAGCTTCCCGAGCGGGGGGTCCAATGAGCAGTTCTTC.

The rearrangement uses TRBV5-6 and TRBJ1-1; D is possibly TRBD1 (5 bases). Germline loops: CDR1 SGHDT, CDR2 YYEEEE. The CDR3 sequence is 15 residues long. V was cut by 3 bases and J by 4 bases, with 16 bases left in between. Here the CDR3 reads CASSYKDLGGTEAFF. CDR3 in DNA: TGTGCCAGCAGCTACAAGGACCTCGGGGGCACTGAAGCTTTCTTT. The full variable domain, in which reference TRBV5-6 and TRBJ1-1 provide the parts outside the CDR3, is DAGVTQSPTHLIKTRGQQVTLRCSPKSGHDTVSWYQQALGQGPQFIFQYYEEEERQRGNFPDRFSGHQFPNYSSELNVNALLLGDSALYLCASSYKDLGGTEAFFGQGTRLTVV.

For this clone: Relative to the germline gene, one junction end is altered; a read error may explain this. The gene calls are TRBV5-1 and TRBJ1-1; 7 nucleotides match TRBD1. This CDR3 contains 14 residues. Per germline, CDR1 SGHRS and CDR2 YFSETQ. DNA of the CDR3: TGCGCCAGCAGTTTAGGGGGCGCGAACGCTGAAGCTTTCTTT. It codes for CASSLGGANAEAFF. Using reference TRBV5-1 and TRBJ1-1 for the parts outside the CDR3, the full variable domain is KAGVTQTPRYLIKTRGQQVTLSCSPISGHRSVSWYQQTPGQGLQFLFEYFSETQRNKGNFPGRFSGRQFSNSRSEMNVSTLELGDSALYLCASSLGGANAEAFFGQGTRLTVV.

The chain couples TRBV6-2 or TRBV6-3 to TRBJ2-7; D not certain. Trimming removed 6 bases from V and 6 bases from J, with 12 bases in between. The CDR3 consists of 12 residues. Germline-derived CDR1 and CDR2 are MNHEY and SVGEGT. In DNA form, the CDR3 reads TGTGCCAGCAGCTCACGGGTCCGCGAGCAGTACTTC. Translated, it gives CASSSRVREQYF.

The chain combines TRBV6-7 with TRBJ1-1; weak D call: TRBD1 (5 bases). TRBV6-7 carries the ORF label, with uncertain function. V lost 5 bases and J lost 4, with 17 bases in between. The CDR3 contains 15 residues. The CDR3 coding sequence is TGTGCCAGCAGTGCAGGGCGGGGGGGGAGCACTGAAGCTTTCTTT. Encoded protein: CASSAGRGGSTEAFF.

Only a few counts were recorded for this clone. V is TRBV7-9 and J is TRBJ2-7; a possible D gene is TRBD1 (6 bases). Trimming pared 6 bases from V and 0 bases from J, leaving 15 bases between. Germline lookup yields CDR1 SEHNR and CDR2 FQNEAQ (reference sequence). The CDR3 contains 15 residues. The CDR3 protein is CASRARGPVSYEQYF. The CDR3 DNA reads TGTGCCAGCAGAGCCAGGGGTCCAGTCTCCTACGAGCAGTACTTC. The full variable domain, its missing parts supplied by reference TRBV7-9 and TRBJ2-7, is DTGVSQNPRHKITKRGQNVTFRCDPISEHNRLYWYRQTLGQGPEFLTYFQNEAQLEKSRLLSDRFSAERPKGSFSTLEIQRTEQGDSAMYLCASRARGPVSYEQYFGPGTRLTVT.

This chain joins TRBV7-9 and TRBJ2-2, with a tentative D call TRBD2 (6 bases). Trimming removed 0 bases from V and 6 bases from J, with 14 bases in between. From germline, CDR1 is SEHNR and CDR2 FQNEAQ (reference sequence). The CDR3 sequence is 16 residues long. CDR3 amino acids: CASSLARGGRAGELFF. CDR3 DNA sequence: TGTGCCAGCAGCTTAGCGCGGGGAGGCCGGGCCGGGGAGCTGTTTTTT.

The rearrangement joins TRBV7-9 to TRBJ1-2; D gene uncertain. V was clipped by 2 bases and J by 2 bases, with 6 bases between them. The V gene's germline CDR1 is SEHNR and CDR2 FQNEAQ (reference sequence). This CDR3 has 13 residues. The CDR3 here is CASSLPQNYGYTF. CDR3 nucleotides: TGTGCCAGCAGCTTACCACAAAACTATGGCTACACCTTC.

The J gene is TRBJ1-3, the V gene TRBV28, with 10 positions matching TRBD1. The CDR3 is 16 amino acids. CDR1 MDHEN and CDR2 SYDVKM come from the germline V gene. Trimming removed 6 bases from V and 2 bases from J; junction bases left unmatched: 7. The CDR3 region is CASSSWTGGTGNTIYF. In nucleotides, the CDR3 is TGTGCCAGCAGCTCATGGACAGGGGGGACTGGAAACACCATATATTTT.

The chain combines TRBV29-1 with TRBJ1-1; no clear D. Germline loops: CDR1 SQVTM, CDR2 ANQGSEA. Deletions cut 5 bases from V and 4 bases from J, with 17 bases between. This CDR3 has 14 amino acids. CDR3 region: CSVQSPLGSTEAFF. The CDR3 DNA is TGCAGCGTTCAGTCTCCCTTGGGGAGCACTGAAGCTTTCTTT.

The chain uses TRBV5-1 and TRBJ2-5, with 10 bases aligning to TRBD1. Germline assignment: CDR1 SGHRS and CDR2 YFSETQ. V shed 2 bases and J 3 bases; nucleotides not matched to a gene: 4. This CDR3 comprises 15 residues. This CDR3 is CASSLLGTGEETQYF. The CDR3 nucleotides read TGCGCCAGCAGCTTACTAGGGACAGGGGAAGAGACCCAGTACTTC.

As regards this clone: The same CDR3 arises from other DNA sequences in this sample as well. The DNA for the CDR3 is TGTGCCAGCAGTGTATGGCCAGGGAGGCACAGCTCCTACGAGCAGTACTTC. Its translation is CASSVWPGRHSSYEQYF. The J gene is TRBJ2-7, the V gene TRBV27; tentatively, D is TRBD2 (6 bases). CDR3 length: 17 amino acids. Trimming pared 5 bases from V and 0 bases from J, leaving 20 bases between. CDR1 is MNHEY and CDR2 is SMNVEV in the germline V gene (reference sequence).

Concerning this clone itself: One end of the junction fails to match germline, which may point to a read error. The V gene is TRBV6-5, the J gene TRBJ2-7, with D possibly being TRBD2 (6 bases). This CDR3 has 12 amino acids. Germline V gene lookup returns CDR1 MNHEY and CDR2 SVGAGI. The CDR3 DNA sequence: TGTGCCAGCTGGGGACCGGTATTCGGGGGTTCCTTT. Translated, it gives CASWGPVFGGSF.

V gene TRBV6-5 combines with J gene TRBJ1-4, with D tentatively TRBD1 (5 bases). The CDR3 has 15 residues. Trimming removed 7 bases from V and 8 bases from J, with 20 bases in between. Germline V gives CDR1 MNHEY, CDR2 SVGAGI. The CDR3 bases are TGTGCCAGCAAGGGAGGGATTTGGGGGATCGAAAAACTGTTTTTT. This sequence encodes CASKGGIWGIEKLFF.

The chain combines TRBV28 with TRBJ1-6; D call uncertain. The V end lost 4 bases, the J end lost 8 bases, and 12 bases lay between the germline ends. Per germline, CDR1 MDHEN and CDR2 SYDVKM. The CDR3 contains 14 residues. CDR3 DNA sequence: TGTGCCAGCAGTTCCTCCTCCTTTTATTCACCCCTCCACTTT. Translation gives CASSSSSFYSPLHF.